Sequencing of this T cell receptor beta chain was carried out in a study of T-cell memory formation after mild COVID-19 (dated by TCRdb to about 2021). The study in broad terms: Most TCR sequence clusters were specific to one of the two donors. Longitudinal TCRalpha and TCRbeta repertoire sequencing tracked T-cell clones expanding and contracting after mild COVID-19 in a couple of donors. Two young, previously healthy adult volunteers, one female and one male, were included in the cohort.

General study outcomes and caveats: Contracting CD4+ clones turned up mainly in the CM and EM memory subsets, whereas EMRA was where CD8+ clones were enriched. The second-wave clones that peaked on day 37 were not confirmed to be SARS-CoV-2 specific. Some responding clones were detected in pre-infection memory, which suggested that pre-existing cross-reactive memory T cells had joined the SARS-CoV-2 response. Only a couple of mild cases were covered in the study, and larger cohorts including severe cases with pre-infection samples were considered necessary. Clones contracting from day 15 to 85 had balanced CD4/CD8 phenotypes, while a second wave expanding from day 15 to 37 was biased towards CD4+.

PBMCs were isolated by Ficoll-Paque density gradient centrifugation. In the case of this clonotype: This clone's antigen is unknown. No base qualities exist here, and no much larger clone lies one base off it.

Cut back by 0 bases and 2 bases, the V and J ends lie 7 bases apart. The CDR3 runs 14 residues from the cysteine to the phenylalanine. The entry retains the CDR3 DNA only, 42 bases that are in frame from base 1. From a lookup of the germline V gene, CDR1 and CDR2 are SGHRS and YFSETQ. TCRdb records Illumina NovaSeq 6000 as the sequencer. cDNA libraries for TCRalpha and TCRbeta were prepared by 5'RACE using constant-segment primers, with sample barcodes and unique molecular identifiers added. Trizol reagent was used to extract RNA from every sample. Library amplification was performed in two PCR steps, and a second sample barcode and Illumina TruSeq adapters were introduced in the second step. The libraries were sequenced on an Illumina NovaSeq using 2 x 150 bp paired-end reads. On the study's bioinformatics: With migec v1.2.7, reads were demultiplexed and then collapsed into UMI-guided consensus sequences. Using mixcr v2.1.11, the UMI consensuses were aligned to TRA and TRB V and J templates and assembled into clonotypes. A clonotype was counted as expanded or contracted only if both edgeR and NoisET called the change significant, with noise models trained on biological replicates. For edgeR calls, the cutoffs were a false discovery rate-adjusted p below 0.01 and a log2 fold-change threshold of 1. As an exploratory analysis of dynamics, max-normalized trajectories of the 1000 most abundant clonotypes were examined with PCA combined with hierarchical clustering. The CD4 or CD8 phenotype of responding clones was assigned using the separately sequenced CD4+ and CD8+ repertoires. The raw public data were reprocessed by TCRdb itself: fastp quality trimming at Q25, MiXCR clonotype calling, in-frame beta chains only. Every distinct CDR3 protein forms one entry, paired with its most common genes and DNA. The V and J calls shown here were made by TCRdb, not taken from the authors' results. Present in this sample are fewer than 350,000 distinct CDR3 sequences, approximately 15% of which were seen just once. Roughly a fifth of the sample comes from the top ten.

The TCR comes from a young man who had mild COVID-19 (a few samples of this study predate the infection). The sample titles of this study are shuffled in the database, so cell type and time point are left out; the donor was told from shared clones. Recombination linked TRBV5-1 to TRBJ2-3, with the D gene too uncertain to name. The specimen was PBMCs or a T cell subset sorted from them (not recorded which). The nucleotide sequence is TGCGCCAGCAGCTTGGGCACGATCACAGATACGCAGTATTTT. It is translated as CASSLGTITDTQYF.